A selection of T cell receptor beta chains follows, all from one sample in a study of a mutant IDH1 vaccine in newly diagnosed glioma. The method was immunoSEQ multiplex PCR; TCRdb's version includes in-frame clones alone and lacks a portion of them. The top ten hold 2.2% of the sample, which has around 41,000 clones, around 83% seen once. The antigens for these receptors are not known. This sample comprised PBMCs, obtained from a glioma patient whose treatment included an IDH1 peptide vaccine. These receptors all come from a man between 40 and 49 years old with glioma. CDR3s include the opening cysteine and the closing phenylalanine or tryptophan. D genes are given only for firm matches. Clone size appears in some rows only: once, few, many, or a class for an expanded clone.

TGTGCCAGCAGGACCGGGTGGGGACAAGAGACCCAGTACTTC,CASRTGWGQETQYF,TRBJ2-5,once,.,TRBV6-5
TGTGCCAGCTCAAATCCCAGCGGGAGTCCAGATACGCAGTATTTT,CASSNPSGSPDTQYF,TRBJ2-3,.,TRBD2,TRBV18
TGTGCCACCAGCAGAGCCGGCCAGTCTAACTATGGCTACACCTTC,CATSRAGQSNYGYTF,TRBJ1-2,.,.,TRBV15
TGTGCCAGCAGCCGCGGGAGACAAACAGAGACCCAGTACTTC,CASSRGRQTETQYF,TRBJ2-5,.,TRBD2,TRBV4-2
TGCAGCGCTTCATTTAGGGACAGGTTCTATGGCTACACCTTC,CSASFRDRFYGYTF,TRBJ1-2,.,TRBD1,TRBV29-1
TGTGCCAGCAGCATGACGGGGACAGCACATAATGAAAAACTGTTTTTT,CASSMTGTAHNEKLFF,TRBJ1-4,.,TRBD1,TRBV9
TGTGCCAGCAGCAAAACCCCAGGGCCCCAAGAGACCCAGTACTTC,CASSKTPGPQETQYF,TRBJ2-5,.,.,TRBV7-7
TGTGCCAGCAAGCTGCAGGGTCCCCCCCGTGGCTACACCTTC,CASKLQGPPRGYTF,TRBJ1-2,.,.,TRBV2
TGTGCCAGCAGCGGGACCTACGAGCAGTACTTC,CASSGTYEQYF,TRBJ2-7,.,.,TRBV2
TGCGCCAGCAGCTTGCTTGGGGACTATGGCTACACCTTC,CASSLLGDYGYTF,TRBJ1-2,.,.,TRBV5-1
TGTGCCAGCAGCCGAGCGGGAGGGTTGACGGGAGATACGCAGTATTTT,CASSRAGGLTGDTQYF,TRBJ2-3,.,TRBD2,TRBV11-3
TGTGCCAGCAGTGGGGCGGCGTTTGGGGAGCAGTACTTC,CASSGAAFGEQYF,TRBJ2-7,.,.,TRBV2
TGTGCCAGCTCCGGGGGGGGACAGACCTACGAGCAGTACTTC,CASSGGGQTYEQYF,TRBJ2-7,.,.,TRBV18
TGTGCCAGCTCACCACGGGACAGGCACTCTGGAAACACCATATATTTT,CASSPRDRHSGNTIYF,TRBJ1-3,.,TRBD1,TRBV18
TGCGCCAGCAGCTTGAGGACTAGCGGGACCCCAGAAGGAGAGCAGTACTTC,CASSLRTSGTPEGEQYF,TRBJ2-7,.,TRBD2,TRBV5-1
TGTGCCAGCAGTTCTTGGACTAGCGGGAGCTCCTACGAGCAGTACTTC,CASSSWTSGSSYEQYF,TRBJ2-7,.,TRBD2,TRBV7-9
TGTGCCAGTAGTATAGTAGGGACCTCCTACGAGCAGTACTTC,CASSIVGTSYEQYF,TRBJ2-7,once,.,TRBV19
TGTGCCAGCAGCTTCGCCGGGACAGGGGTAGGAGAGACCCAGTACTTC,CASSFAGTGVGETQYF,TRBJ2-5,.,TRBD1,TRBV7-8
TGTGCCAGCTCACCACCGTCAGGGAGGGGGTACGAGCAGTACTTC,CASSPPSGRGYEQYF,TRBJ2-7,.,.,TRBV18
TGTGCCAGTAGTCTCCCCCCGGGGGAGAGTAATTCACCCCTCCACTTT,CASSLPPGESNSPLHF,TRBJ1-6,.,.,TRBV19
TGCAGCGTTGAAGGGGGGCTTGGGGCCAACGTCCTGACTTTC,CSVEGGLGANVLTF,TRBJ2-6,.,.,TRBV29-1
TGTGCCAGCAGCCCCAGGAACAATGAGCAGTTCTTC,CASSPRNNEQFF,TRBJ2-1,.,.,TRBV6-1
TGTGCCAGCAGCTTGGGGTCAGGAGCCTACGAGCAGTACTTC,CASSLGSGAYEQYF,TRBJ2-7,once,.,TRBV5-4
TGTGCCAGCAGCGTAGCTGGAGGGGTTCTATACAATGAGCAGTTCTTC,CASSVAGGVLYNEQFF,TRBJ2-1,.,.,TRBV9
TGTGCCACCCGGGACAGTAGCTCCTACGAGCAGTACTTC,CATRDSSSYEQYF,TRBJ2-7,.,TRBD1,TRBV6-5
TGTGCCAGCACCCGACCCCCCATTAACACCATATATTTT,CASTRPPINTIYF,TRBJ1-3,few,.,TRBV7-9
TGTGCCAGCTCACGGGGGCAGGGGCTCTACAATGAGCAGTTCTTC,CASSRGQGLYNEQFF,TRBJ2-1,.,.,TRBV18
TGTGCCAGCAGCGTGGGGTTAGAGGCTGTGTGGGAGCAGTACTTC,CASSVGLEAVWEQYF,TRBJ2-7,.,.,TRBV9
TGTGCCTTGTCCCTGTGGGGGGCCCGGATGGAGACCCAGTACTTC,CALSLWGARMETQYF,TRBJ2-5,once,.,TRBV6-1
TGCGCCAGCAGCCCCCTGGACGGGAGGGACACTGAAGCTTTCTTT,CASSPLDGRDTEAFF,TRBJ1-1,.,.,TRBV5-1
TGTGCCAGCAGTCCAGACTTCGAGGGGACTGAAGCTTTCTTT,CASSPDFEGTEAFF,TRBJ1-1,.,.,TRBV28
TGTGCCAGCAGCTTTCCCCGAGTAGCGGGCGGCACCGGGGAGCTGTTTTTT,CASSFPRVAGGTGELFF,TRBJ2-2,.,TRBD2,TRBV7-3
TGTGCCAGCAGCTCCGGCGGGGCCTGGGACACTGAAGCTTTCTTT,CASSSGGAWDTEAFF,TRBJ1-1,.,.,TRBV7-9
TGTGCTAGTGGTTTGGTCCCGTTCCCCGGGGAGCTGTTTTTT,CASGLVPFPGELFF,TRBJ2-2,few,.,TRBV12-5
TGTGCCAGTACGGGGAGATTAGCTAATGAAAAACTGTTTTTT,CASTGRLANEKLFF,TRBJ1-4,once,.,TRBV19
TGTGCCAGCAGCAAGGGGCAGGGAAACACCGGGGAGCTGTTTTTT,CASSKGQGNTGELFF,TRBJ2-2,once,.,TRBV6-5
TGTGCCAGCAGTAACCAGGGGGTGTACGCTGAAGCTTTCTTT,CASSNQGVYAEAFF,TRBJ1-1,medium-sized,TRBD1,TRBV6-5
TGTGCCAGTAGTATCGGGACAGGGGGCGCAAATGGCTACACCTTC,CASSIGTGGANGYTF,TRBJ1-2,.,TRBD1,TRBV19
TGTGCCAGCAGCCAGGCTACAGGGCTAGACAATGAGCAGTTCTTC,CASSQATGLDNEQFF,TRBJ2-1,.,.,TRBV9
TGTGCCAGCTCACCACCGACGACCTACGAGCAGTACTTC,CASSPPTTYEQYF,TRBJ2-7,.,.,TRBV18
TGTGCCAGCTCACCGAGACCACGGACAGGCCAAGAGACCCAGTACTTC,CASSPRPRTGQETQYF,TRBJ2-5,.,TRBD1,TRBV18
TGTGCCAGCAGACGACAAACTTCCACCTACGAGCAGTACTTC,CASRRQTSTYEQYF,TRBJ2-7,.,.,TRBV6-5
TGTGCCAGCACCCCAGGGGGTATGGGAGAGACCCAGTACTTC,CASTPGGMGETQYF,TRBJ2-5,once,TRBD1,TRBV7-9
TGTGCCAGTAAGGGCGGCTCTCCCCCCCGGACCCAGTACTTC,CASKGGSPPRTQYF,TRBJ2-5,.,.,TRBV19
TGTGCCAGCAGCTTAGCCCCGGGACAAGGCCCCGAGCAGTACTTC,CASSLAPGQGPEQYF,TRBJ2-7,.,.,TRBV7-6
TGTGCCAGCAGGATAGACTACTTAGACAACTACGAGCAGTACTTC,CASRIDYLDNYEQYF,TRBJ2-7,.,.,TRBV6-1
TGTGCCAGCAGCGCCCAGCCCTCCCAAGAGACCCAGTACTTC,CASSAQPSQETQYF,TRBJ2-5,.,.,TRBV9